This is a list of T cell receptor beta chains from one sample in a study of blood T cells in healthy people across ages. TCRdb re-analysed the 5' RACE reads in MiXCR, keeping a single row per CDR3 protein. The data contain around 1.5 million distinct CDR3 sequences, 42% of them singletons. The sequenced material came from blood. These receptor sequences come from a woman under 30 in good health. Both conserved end residues are part of each CDR3. The order of the fields is clone size, CDR3 length, J gene, V gene, D gene, CDR3 DNA, CDR3 protein. A D gene is named only where the DNA matches it firmly. Where a row states a size, it is once, few, many or the class of an expanded clone; other rows omit it.

size: few
length: 15
J: TRBJ2-5
V: TRBV7-7
D: NA
DNA: TGTGCCAGCAGCCCAGGGACCTACCCGGGGGAGACCCAGTACTTC
CDR3: CASSPGTYPGETQYF

size: NA
length: 17
J: TRBJ2-1
V: TRBV6-5
D: TRBD2
DNA: TGTGCCAGCAGTTACTCTGTTGGTCGGCTAGCGGGGGAAGGGCAGTTCTTC
CDR3: CASSYSVGRLAGEGQFF

size: NA
length: 14
J: TRBJ1-2
V: TRBV9
D: NA
DNA: TGTGCCAGCAGCGTAGATGGGACGCCGGCCGGCTACACCTTC
CDR3: CASSVDGTPAGYTF

size: once
length: 14
J: TRBJ1-1
V: TRBV28
D: NA
DNA: TGTGCCAGCACCGGGGCGACCAGTCGTGGCTCAGCTTTCTTT
CDR3: CASTGATSRGSAFF

size: NA
length: 13
J: TRBJ2-7
V: TRBV5-1
D: NA
DNA: TGCGCCAGCAGCGTGCCGGGGGCGCCCGAGCAGTACTTC
CDR3: CASSVPGAPEQYF

size: NA
length: 16
J: TRBJ2-7
V: TRBV12-3/TRBV12-4
D: NA
DNA: TGTGCCAGCAGTTTAGTTAGTGGAGGACAGCCTTACGAGCAGTACTTC
CDR3: CASSLVSGGQPYEQYF

size: few
length: 15
J: TRBJ1-6
V: TRBV10-3
D: NA
DNA: TGTGCCATCAGGGGGGGTCTGGAAGGGAATTCACCCCTCCACTTT
CDR3: CAIRGGLEGNSPLHF

size: many
length: 15
J: TRBJ2-3
V: TRBV29-1
D: TRBD2
DNA: TGCAGCGGCCTAGGACTAGCCTTTAGCACAGATACGCAGTATTTT
CDR3: CSGLGLAFSTDTQYF

size: few
length: 19
J: TRBJ2-5
V: TRBV21-1
D: NA
DNA: TGTGCCAGCAGCAAATTTTTCCCGGGACATAATCCGCCGATAGAGACCCAGTACTTC
CDR3: CASSKFFPGHNPPIETQYF

size: NA
length: 16
J: TRBJ2-3
V: TRBV7-6
D: NA
DNA: TGTGCCAGCAGCAAAGGGGTGAAATCGAGCACAGATACGCAGTATTTT
CDR3: CASSKGVKSSTDTQYF

size: NA
length: 14
J: TRBJ2-7
V: TRBV10-3
D: NA
DNA: TGTGCCATCAGTGAGTCCGGCTCCTCGGGCGAGCAGTACTTC
CDR3: CAISESGSSGEQYF

size: NA
length: 12
J: TRBJ2-7
V: TRBV3-1
D: TRBD1
DNA: TGTGCCAGCAACCGGACAGGCTACGAGCAGTACTTC
CDR3: CASNRTGYEQYF

size: NA
length: 16
J: TRBJ1-2
V: TRBV5-1
D: NA
DNA: TGCGCCAGCAGCTTTGGGACGCCTGGACAGCCTTATGGCTACACCTTC
CDR3: CASSFGTPGQPYGYTF

size: NA
length: 13
J: TRBJ1-2
V: TRBV20-1
D: NA
DNA: TGCAGTGCTAGAGGAGCAGGCGGCTATGGCTACACCTTC
CDR3: CSARGAGGYGYTF

size: NA
length: 14
J: TRBJ2-3
V: TRBV29-1
D: TRBD2
DNA: TGCAGCGTTGGACTAGCGGTTCACCCGGATACGCAGTATTTT
CDR3: CSVGLAVHPDTQYF

size: NA
length: 14
J: TRBJ2-2
V: TRBV6-1
D: NA
DNA: TGTGCCAGCAGTGAAGCGGGACTGCCCGGGGAGCTGTTTTTT
CDR3: CASSEAGLPGELFF

size: few
length: 16
J: TRBJ2-3
V: TRBV6-5
D: NA
DNA: TGTGCCAGCAGTTACTCGTCGCGGGGAAGCACAGATACGCAGTATTTT
CDR3: CASSYSSRGSTDTQYF

size: few
length: 14
J: TRBJ2-5
V: TRBV7-7
D: NA
DNA: TGTGCTAGCAGCCCGGGACATAGTCAAGAGACCCAGTACTTC
CDR3: CASSPGHSQETQYF

size: NA
length: 15
J: TRBJ2-3
V: TRBV10-2
D: TRBD2
DNA: TGCGCCAGCAGTGAATCGCGCGGGGGTCGAGATACGCAGTATTTT
CDR3: CASSESRGGRDTQYF

size: NA
length: 14
J: TRBJ2-3
V: TRBV5-6
D: NA
DNA: TGTGCCAGCGGCTTGTCAGGGGGGGAAGATACGCAGTATTTT
CDR3: CASGLSGGEDTQYF

size: NA
length: 14
J: TRBJ1-4
V: TRBV4-2
D: NA
DNA: TGTGCCAGCAGCCAAGATAAGACCCTGGAAAAACTGTTTTTT
CDR3: CASSQDKTLEKLFF

size: NA
length: 19
J: TRBJ1-5
V: TRBV24-1
D: NA
DNA: TGTGCCACCAGTGATTCCCAGGGTCCCACGAGGGTTCCGAATCAGCCCCAGCATTTT
CDR3: CATSDSQGPTRVPNQPQHF

size: NA
length: 15
J: TRBJ2-7
V: TRBV20-1
D: NA
DNA: TGCAGTGCTAGAGATTCGGGCAGAACCACCCACGAGCAGTACTTC
CDR3: CSARDSGRTTHEQYF

size: NA
length: 13
J: TRBJ1-1
V: TRBV6-6
D: NA
DNA: TGTGCCAGCAATCTCATAGTCGGTCAGATGGCTTTCTTT
CDR3: CASNLIVGQMAFF

size: few
length: 15
J: TRBJ2-5
V: TRBV5-6
D: TRBD2
DNA: TGTGCCAGCAGTCACACGGGGGGGCCGGGCTCAACCCAGTACTTC
CDR3: CASSHTGGPGSTQYF

size: few
length: 15
J: TRBJ1-2
V: TRBV27
D: NA
DNA: TGTGCCAGCAGTTTATCGGCAGGGAGTCACTATGGCTACACCTTC
CDR3: CASSLSAGSHYGYTF

size: NA
length: 15
J: TRBJ2-7
V: TRBV7-2
D: NA
DNA: TGTGCCAGCAGCTTAGGACTATTTCCCTCCTACGAGCAGTACTTC
CDR3: CASSLGLFPSYEQYF

size: few
length: 14
J: TRBJ2-3
V: TRBV7-9
D: NA
DNA: TGTGCCAGCAGCCCCCAATCGGGGCCGGATACGCAGTATTTT
CDR3: CASSPQSGPDTQYF

size: NA
length: 12
J: TRBJ2-4
V: TRBV13
D: NA
DNA: TGTGCCAGCAGCTTAATAGGGAACATTCAGTACTTC
CDR3: CASSLIGNIQYF

size: NA
length: 13
J: TRBJ2-7
V: TRBV7-3
D: NA
DNA: TGTGCCAGCAGCTTAATCGGATCCTACGAGCAGTACTTC
CDR3: CASSLIGSYEQYF

size: NA
length: 14
J: TRBJ2-1
V: TRBV6-2/TRBV6-3
D: TRBD2
DNA: TGTGCCGGGGGCCCGGGCGGGGGGCGCTATGAGCAGTTCTTC
CDR3: CAGGPGGGRYEQFF

size: few
length: 14
J: TRBJ2-5
V: TRBV10-3
D: NA
DNA: TGTGCCATCAGTGATTTTCAGGCAGAGGAGACCCAGTACTTC
CDR3: CAISDFQAEETQYF

size: NA
length: 16
J: TRBJ1-1
V: TRBV6-5
D: TRBD1
DNA: TGTGCCAGCAGCTACTTGGGGGACAGCTTGAACACTGAAGCTTTCTTT
CDR3: CASSYLGDSLNTEAFF

size: many
length: 14
J: TRBJ2-7
V: TRBV4-1
D: TRBD1
DNA: TGCGCCAGCAGCCAAGTATCAGGGGGCAACGAGCAGTACTTC
CDR3: CASSQVSGGNEQYF

size: NA
length: 11
J: TRBJ1-2
V: TRBV29-1
D: TRBD1
DNA: TGCAGCGTGACAGGGTCCTATGGCTACACCTTC
CDR3: CSVTGSYGYTF

size: NA
length: 14
J: TRBJ2-5
V: TRBV20-1
D: NA
DNA: TGCAGTGCTCCCATTCTGGGGGCCGGGGAGACCCAGTACTTC
CDR3: CSAPILGAGETQYF

size: NA
length: 12
J: TRBJ1-2
V: TRBV7-2
D: NA
DNA: TGTGCCAGCAGCGTATACAGGGAAGACTGCACCTTC
CDR3: CASSVYREDCTF

size: NA
length: 16
J: TRBJ2-7
V: TRBV5-5
D: TRBD1
DNA: TGTGCCAGCAGCTTGGCCTTGACAGGGGGCTCCTACGAGCAGTACTTC
CDR3: CASSLALTGGSYEQYF

size: NA
length: 16
J: TRBJ2-5
V: TRBV4-1
D: TRBD2
DNA: TGCGCCAGCAGCCAAGGACTAGCGGGAGAGGTGAGGACCCAGTACTTC
CDR3: CASSQGLAGEVRTQYF

size: NA
length: 15
J: TRBJ1-1
V: TRBV21-1
D: NA
DNA: TGTGCCAGCAGCCGGAGGGGGCGGGTGAACACTGAAGCTTTCTTT
CDR3: CASSRRGRVNTEAFF

size: NA
length: 17
J: TRBJ2-5
V: TRBV4-1
D: NA
DNA: TGCGCCAGCAGCCCCGGGGGCTTACTCAGCCTTCAAGAGACCCAGTACTTC
CDR3: CASSPGGLLSLQETQYF

size: NA
length: 16
J: TRBJ1-2
V: TRBV28
D: NA
DNA: TGTGCCAGCAGCCCACGGGGCGGAGGGGCCAACTATGGCTACACCTTC
CDR3: CASSPRGGGANYGYTF

size: NA
length: 13
J: TRBJ2-7
V: TRBV7-8
D: NA
DNA: TGTGCCAGCACCCCAGGGTTCCCCTACGAGCAGTACTTC
CDR3: CASTPGFPYEQYF

size: once
length: 15
J: TRBJ2-5
V: TRBV18
D: NA
DNA: TGTGCCGGCTCACCAGGGACATTGAATTGGGAGACCCGGTACTTC
CDR3: CAGSPGTLNWETRYF

size: NA
length: 12
J: TRBJ1-1
V: TRBV28
D: NA
DNA: TGTGCCGCAGCGGGGTCCAACACTGAAGCTTTCTTT
CDR3: CAAAGSNTEAFF

size: few
length: 15
J: TRBJ2-1
V: TRBV5-1
D: TRBD2
DNA: TGCGCCAGCAGAGGGACTAGCGTCGTCGGAAATGAGCAGTTCTTC
CDR3: CASRGTSVVGNEQFF

size: NA
length: 17
J: TRBJ2-6
V: TRBV3-1
D: NA
DNA: TGTGCCAGCAGCCGCGCGGACAGTGACTCTGGGGCCAACGTCCTGACTTTC
CDR3: CASSRADSDSGANVLTF

size: many
length: 14
J: TRBJ2-7
V: TRBV20-1
D: NA
DNA: TGCAGTGCCCGAGAAGGCAGGGTAAGCTACGAGCAGTACTTC
CDR3: CSAREGRVSYEQYF

size: NA
length: 16
J: TRBJ2-2
V: TRBV7-9
D: NA
DNA: TGTGCCAGCAGCTTAGCGGGGGATACGAACACCGGGGAGCTGTTTTTT
CDR3: CASSLAGDTNTGELFF

size: few
length: 17
J: TRBJ2-5
V: TRBV10-3
D: TRBD2
DNA: TGTGCCATCAGCGCTGGGACTAGCGGGGGAAACCAAGAGACCCAGTACTTC
CDR3: CAISAGTSGGNQETQYF

size: NA
length: 16
J: TRBJ2-7
V: TRBV4-1
D: TRBD2
DNA: TGCGCCAGCAGCCAGGCTAGCGGGAGTGAATACAATGAGCAGTACTTC
CDR3: CASSQASGSEYNEQYF

size: NA
length: 14
J: TRBJ1-5
V: TRBV2
D: NA
DNA: TGTGCCAGCAGGGCCAGGGGAAGCAATCAGCCCCAGCATTTT
CDR3: CASRARGSNQPQHF

size: NA
length: 16
J: TRBJ1-6
V: TRBV10-3
D: NA
DNA: TGTGCCATCAGTGTAAGCTGGGGTAGGGAAAATTCACCCCTCCACTTT
CDR3: CAISVSWGRENSPLHF

size: NA
length: 13
J: TRBJ2-5
V: TRBV20-1
D: NA
DNA: TGCAGTGCTAGATACAGGGCGTACAATGAGCAGTACTTC
CDR3: CSARYRAYNEQYF

size: NA
length: 16
J: TRBJ2-1
V: TRBV7-2
D: NA
DNA: TGTGCCAGCAGCTCCCGTGTCTCCCCTCCGGACAATGAGCAGTTCTTC
CDR3: CASSSRVSPPDNEQFF